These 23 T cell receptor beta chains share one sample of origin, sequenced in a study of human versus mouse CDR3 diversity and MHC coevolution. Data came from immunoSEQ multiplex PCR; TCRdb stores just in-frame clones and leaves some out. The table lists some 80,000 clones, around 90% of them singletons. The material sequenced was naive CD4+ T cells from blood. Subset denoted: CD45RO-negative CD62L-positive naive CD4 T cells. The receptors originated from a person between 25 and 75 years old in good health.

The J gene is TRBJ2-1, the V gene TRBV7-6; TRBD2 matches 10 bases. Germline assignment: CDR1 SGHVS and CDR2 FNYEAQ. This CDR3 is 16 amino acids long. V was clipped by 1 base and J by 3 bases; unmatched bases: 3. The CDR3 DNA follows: TGTGCCAGCAGCTTAGGGGCTAGCGGGGGCTACAATGAGCAGTTCTTC. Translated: CASSLGASGGYNEQFF.

CDR3 nucleotides: TGTGCCAGCAGCAACAGGAACTATAATTCACCCCTCCACTTT. Translating it yields CASSNRNYNSPLHF. V and J are TRBV6-1 and TRBJ1-6, with a tentative D call TRBD1 (5 bases). The CDR3 totals 14 residues. V lost 6 bases, J lost 3 bases, and 9 bases lay in between. CDR1 is MNHNS and CDR2 is SASEGT in the germline V gene.

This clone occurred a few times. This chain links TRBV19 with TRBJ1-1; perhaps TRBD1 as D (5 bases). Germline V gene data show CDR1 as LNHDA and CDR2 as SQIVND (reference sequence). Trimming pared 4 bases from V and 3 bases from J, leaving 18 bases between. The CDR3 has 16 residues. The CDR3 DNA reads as TGTGCCAGTAGTACTCGACAGTCCGCCGTATACACTGAAGCTTTCTTT. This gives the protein CASSTRQSAVYTEAFF.

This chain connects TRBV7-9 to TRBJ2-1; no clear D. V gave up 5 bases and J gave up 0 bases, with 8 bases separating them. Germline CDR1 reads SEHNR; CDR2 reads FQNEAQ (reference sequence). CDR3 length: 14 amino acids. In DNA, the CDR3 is TGTGCCAGCAGCCCCATGGCCTCCTACAATGAGCAGTTCTTC. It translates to CASSPMASYNEQFF. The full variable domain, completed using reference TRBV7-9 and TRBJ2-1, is DTGVSQNPRHKITKRGQNVTFRCDPISEHNRLYWYRQTLGQGPEFLTYFQNEAQLEKSRLLSDRFSAERPKGSFSTLEIQRTEQGDSAMYLCASSPMASYNEQFFGPGTRLTVL.

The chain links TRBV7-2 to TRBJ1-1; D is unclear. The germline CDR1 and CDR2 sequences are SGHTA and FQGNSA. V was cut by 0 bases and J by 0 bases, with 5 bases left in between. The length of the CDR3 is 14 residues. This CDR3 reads CASSLANMNTEAFF. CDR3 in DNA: TGTGCCAGCAGCTTAGCCAACATGAACACTGAAGCTTTCTTT.

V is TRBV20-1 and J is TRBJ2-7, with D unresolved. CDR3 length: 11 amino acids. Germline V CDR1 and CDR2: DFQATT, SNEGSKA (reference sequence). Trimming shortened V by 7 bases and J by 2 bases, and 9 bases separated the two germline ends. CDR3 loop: CSVQSPYEQYF. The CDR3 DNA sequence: TGCAGTGTTCAAAGCCCCTACGAGCAGTACTTC.

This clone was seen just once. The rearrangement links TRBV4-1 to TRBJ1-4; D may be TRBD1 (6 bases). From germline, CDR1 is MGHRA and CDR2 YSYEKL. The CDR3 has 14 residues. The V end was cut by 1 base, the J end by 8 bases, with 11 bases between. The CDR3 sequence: CASSQVGAGEKLFF. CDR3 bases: TGCGCCAGCAGCCAAGTGGGGGCAGGCGAAAAACTGTTTTTT.

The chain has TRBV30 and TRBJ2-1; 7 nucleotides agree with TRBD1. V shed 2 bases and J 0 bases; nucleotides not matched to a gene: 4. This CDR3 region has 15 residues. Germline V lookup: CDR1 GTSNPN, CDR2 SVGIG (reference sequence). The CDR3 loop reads CAWSRDSFSYNEQFF. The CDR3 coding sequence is TGTGCCTGGAGTCGGGACAGTTTCTCCTACAATGAGCAGTTCTTC.

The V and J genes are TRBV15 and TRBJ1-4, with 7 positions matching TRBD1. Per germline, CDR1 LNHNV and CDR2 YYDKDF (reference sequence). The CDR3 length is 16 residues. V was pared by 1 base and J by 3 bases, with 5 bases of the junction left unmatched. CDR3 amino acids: CATSRGRDRANEKLFF. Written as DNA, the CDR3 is TGTGCCACCAGCAGAGGAAGGGACAGAGCTAATGAAAAACTGTTTTTT.

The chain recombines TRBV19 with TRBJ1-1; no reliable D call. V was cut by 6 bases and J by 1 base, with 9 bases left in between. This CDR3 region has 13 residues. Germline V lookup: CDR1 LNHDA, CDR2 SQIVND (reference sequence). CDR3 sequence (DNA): TGTGCCAGTAGCGACGGGAAGAACACTGAAGCTTTCTTT. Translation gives CASSDGKNTEAFF.

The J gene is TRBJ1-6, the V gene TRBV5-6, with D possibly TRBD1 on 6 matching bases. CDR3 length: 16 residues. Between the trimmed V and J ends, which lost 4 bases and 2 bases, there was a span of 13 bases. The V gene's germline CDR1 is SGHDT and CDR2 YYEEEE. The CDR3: CASSLGGATYNSPLHF. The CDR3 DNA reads TGTGCCAGCAGCCTCGGGGGGGCCACCTATAATTCACCCCTCCACTTT. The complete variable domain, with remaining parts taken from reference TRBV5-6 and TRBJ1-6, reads DAGVTQSPTHLIKTRGQQVTLRCSPKSGHDTVSWYQQALGQGPQFIFQYYEEEERQRGNFPDRFSGHQFPNYSSELNVNALLLGDSALYLCASSLGGATYNSPLHFGNGTRLTVT.

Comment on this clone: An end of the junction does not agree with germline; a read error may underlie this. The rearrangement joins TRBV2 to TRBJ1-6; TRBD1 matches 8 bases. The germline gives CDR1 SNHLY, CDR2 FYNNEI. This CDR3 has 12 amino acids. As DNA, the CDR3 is TGTGCCAGCAGTGCGAGAGACAGGGGATCAGCCTTT. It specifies CASSARDRGSAF.

CDR3 protein: CATSRDVGVAQYTQYF. Written as DNA, the CDR3 is TGTGCCACCAGCAGAGATGTAGGGGTCGCACAATATACGCAGTATTTT. This chain uses TRBV15 with TRBJ2-3; maybe TRBD1 (5 bases). This CDR3 spans 16 amino acids. Between the trimmed V and J ends, which lost 0 bases and 7 bases, there was a span of 17 bases. Germline CDR1 LNHNV, CDR2 YYDKDF (reference sequence).

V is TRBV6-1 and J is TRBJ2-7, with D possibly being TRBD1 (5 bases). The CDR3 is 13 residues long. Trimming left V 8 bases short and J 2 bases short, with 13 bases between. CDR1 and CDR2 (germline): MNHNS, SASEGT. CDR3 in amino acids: CASLNRLTYEQYF. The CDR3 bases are TGTGCCAGCTTGAACAGGTTGACCTACGAGCAGTACTTC.

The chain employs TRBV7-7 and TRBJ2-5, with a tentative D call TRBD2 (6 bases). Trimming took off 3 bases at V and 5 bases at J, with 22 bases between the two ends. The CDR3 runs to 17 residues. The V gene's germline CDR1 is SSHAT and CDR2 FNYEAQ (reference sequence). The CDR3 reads CASSFRAWTQRGETQYF. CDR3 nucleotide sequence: TGTGCCAGCAGCTTCCGTGCCTGGACCCAACGGGGGGAGACCCAGTACTTC.

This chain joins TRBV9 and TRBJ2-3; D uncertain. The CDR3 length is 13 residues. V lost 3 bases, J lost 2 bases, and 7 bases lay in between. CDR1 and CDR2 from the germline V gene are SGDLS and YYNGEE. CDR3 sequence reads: CASSAALTDTQYF. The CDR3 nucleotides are TGTGCCAGCAGCGCCGCACTCACAGATACGCAGTATTTT.

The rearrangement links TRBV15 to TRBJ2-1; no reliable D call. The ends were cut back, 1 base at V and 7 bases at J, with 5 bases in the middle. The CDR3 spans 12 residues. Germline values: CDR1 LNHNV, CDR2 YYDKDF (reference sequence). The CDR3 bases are TGTGCCACCAGCAGAGTCGAGAATGAGCAGTTCTTC. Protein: CATSRVENEQFF.

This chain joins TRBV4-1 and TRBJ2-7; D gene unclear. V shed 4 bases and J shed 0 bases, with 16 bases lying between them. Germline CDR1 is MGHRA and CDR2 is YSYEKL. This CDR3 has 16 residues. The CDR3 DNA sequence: TGCGCCAGCAGCCCCAAGATGTCCCTGAGCTCCTACGAGCAGTACTTC. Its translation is CASSPKMSLSSYEQYF.

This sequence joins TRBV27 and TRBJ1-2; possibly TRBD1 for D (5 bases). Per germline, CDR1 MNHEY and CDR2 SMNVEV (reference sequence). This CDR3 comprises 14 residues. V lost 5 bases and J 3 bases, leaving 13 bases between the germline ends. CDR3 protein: CASSPGMMHYGYTF. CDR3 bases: TGTGCCAGCAGTCCAGGGATGATGCACTATGGCTACACCTTC.

The CDR3 DNA reads TGTGCCAGCAGTGGACAGGGGAGCACAGATACGCAGTATTTT. It yields the protein CASSGQGSTDTQYF. The chain is built from TRBV6-1 and TRBJ2-3; 8 positions match TRBD1. Trimming cost V 4 bases and J 0 bases; bases outside gene matches: 0. CDR1 and CDR2 from the germline V gene are MNHNS and SASEGT. The CDR3 totals 14 residues.

The CDR3: CASSERGPAGANVLTF. The DNA of the CDR3 is TGTGCCAGCAGTGAAAGGGGGCCTGCTGGGGCCAACGTCCTGACTTTC. The rearrangement joins TRBV6-1 to TRBJ2-6; 7 nucleotides line up with TRBD1. Germline V gene data show CDR1 as MNHNS and CDR2 as SASEGT. The V and J ends lost 2 bases and 2 bases, in that order; junction bases with no gene match: 3. This CDR3 is 16 amino acids long.

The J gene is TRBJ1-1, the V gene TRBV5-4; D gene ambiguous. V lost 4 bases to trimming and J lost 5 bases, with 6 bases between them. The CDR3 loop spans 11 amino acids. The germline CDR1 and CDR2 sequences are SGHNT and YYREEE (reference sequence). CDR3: CASSGGTEAFF. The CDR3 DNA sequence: TGTGCCAGCAGCGGAGGGACTGAAGCTTTCTTT.

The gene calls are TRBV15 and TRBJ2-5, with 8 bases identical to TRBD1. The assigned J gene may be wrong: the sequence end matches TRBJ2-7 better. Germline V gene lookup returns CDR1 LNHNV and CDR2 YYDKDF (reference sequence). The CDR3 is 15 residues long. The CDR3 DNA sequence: TGTGCCACCAGCAGAGACCCGACAGGGGAATACGAGCAGTACTTC. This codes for CATSRDPTGEYEQYF.